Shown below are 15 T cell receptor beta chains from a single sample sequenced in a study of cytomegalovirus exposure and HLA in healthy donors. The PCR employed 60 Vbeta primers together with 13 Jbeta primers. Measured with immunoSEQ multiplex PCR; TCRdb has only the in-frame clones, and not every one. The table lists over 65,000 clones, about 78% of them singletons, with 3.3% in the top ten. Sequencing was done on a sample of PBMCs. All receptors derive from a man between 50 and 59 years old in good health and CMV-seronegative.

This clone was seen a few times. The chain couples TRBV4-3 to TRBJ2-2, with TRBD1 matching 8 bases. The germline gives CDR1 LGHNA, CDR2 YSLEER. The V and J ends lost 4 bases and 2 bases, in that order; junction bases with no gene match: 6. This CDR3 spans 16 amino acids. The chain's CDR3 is CASSPGTGRNTGELFF. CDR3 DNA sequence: TGCGCCAGCAGCCCGGGGACAGGACGAAACACCGGGGAGCTGTTTTTT.

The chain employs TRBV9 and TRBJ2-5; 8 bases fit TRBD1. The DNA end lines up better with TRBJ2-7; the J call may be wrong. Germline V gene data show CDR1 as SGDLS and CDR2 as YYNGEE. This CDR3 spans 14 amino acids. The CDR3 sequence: CASSVEGQAIEQYF. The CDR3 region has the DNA TGTGCCAGCAGCGTAGAGGGACAGGCTATCGAGCAGTACTTC.

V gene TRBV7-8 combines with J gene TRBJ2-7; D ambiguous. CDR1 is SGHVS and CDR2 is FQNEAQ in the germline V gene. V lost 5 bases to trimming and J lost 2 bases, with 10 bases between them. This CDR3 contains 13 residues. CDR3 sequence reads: CASSQTMTYEQYF. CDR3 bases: TGTGCCAGCAGCCAGACAATGACCTACGAGCAGTACTTC.

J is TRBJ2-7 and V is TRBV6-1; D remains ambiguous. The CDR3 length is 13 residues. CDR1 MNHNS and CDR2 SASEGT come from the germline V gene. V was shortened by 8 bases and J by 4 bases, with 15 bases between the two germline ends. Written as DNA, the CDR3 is TGTGCCAGCTCACGCGCCGAGAGATACGAGCAGTACTTC. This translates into CASSRAERYEQYF.

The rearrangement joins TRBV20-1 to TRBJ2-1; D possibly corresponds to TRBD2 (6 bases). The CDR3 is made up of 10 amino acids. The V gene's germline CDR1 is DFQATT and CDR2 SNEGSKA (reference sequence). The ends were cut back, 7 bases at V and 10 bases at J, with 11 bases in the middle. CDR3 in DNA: TGCAGTGGTGACGCGGGGGAGCAGTTCTTC. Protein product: CSGDAGEQFF.

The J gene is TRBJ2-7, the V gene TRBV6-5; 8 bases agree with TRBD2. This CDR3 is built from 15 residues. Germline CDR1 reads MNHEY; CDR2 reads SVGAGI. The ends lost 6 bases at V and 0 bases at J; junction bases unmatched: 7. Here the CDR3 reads CASSRLALSSYEQYF. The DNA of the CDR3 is TGTGCCAGCAGCCGACTAGCGCTGAGCTCCTACGAGCAGTACTTC.

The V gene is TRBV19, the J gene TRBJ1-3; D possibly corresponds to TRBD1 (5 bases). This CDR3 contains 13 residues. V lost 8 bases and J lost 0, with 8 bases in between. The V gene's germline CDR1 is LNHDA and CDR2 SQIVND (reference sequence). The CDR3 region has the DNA TGTGCCAGTTATCAGGGCTCTGGAAACACCATATATTTT. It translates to CASYQGSGNTIYF.

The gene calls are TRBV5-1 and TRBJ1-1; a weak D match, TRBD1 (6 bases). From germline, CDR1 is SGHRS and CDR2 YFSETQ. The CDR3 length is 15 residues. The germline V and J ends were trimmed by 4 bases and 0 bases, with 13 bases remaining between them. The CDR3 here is CASSRGDKMNTEAFF. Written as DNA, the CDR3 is TGCGCCAGCAGCAGAGGGGACAAGATGAACACTGAAGCTTTCTTT.

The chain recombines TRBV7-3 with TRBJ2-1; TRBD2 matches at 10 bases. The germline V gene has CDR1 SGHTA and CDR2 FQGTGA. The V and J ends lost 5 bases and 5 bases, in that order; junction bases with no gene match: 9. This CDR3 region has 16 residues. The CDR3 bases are TGTGCCAGCAGCGCAGGGAATAGCGGGGGGAACAATGAGCAGTTCTTC. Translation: CASSAGNSGGNNEQFF.

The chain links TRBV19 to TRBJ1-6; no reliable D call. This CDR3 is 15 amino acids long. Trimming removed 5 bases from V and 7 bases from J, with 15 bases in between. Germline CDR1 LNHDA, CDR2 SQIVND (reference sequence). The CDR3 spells CASSESGNTNSPLHF. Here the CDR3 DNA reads TGTGCCAGTAGTGAGTCCGGGAATACGAATTCACCCCTCCACTTT.

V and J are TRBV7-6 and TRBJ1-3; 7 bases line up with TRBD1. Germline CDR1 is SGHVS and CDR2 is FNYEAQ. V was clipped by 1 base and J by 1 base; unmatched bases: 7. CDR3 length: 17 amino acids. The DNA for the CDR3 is TGTGCCAGCAGCTTAGGACCTAGCAGGGGGTCTGGAAACACCATATATTTT. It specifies CASSLGPSRGSGNTIYF.

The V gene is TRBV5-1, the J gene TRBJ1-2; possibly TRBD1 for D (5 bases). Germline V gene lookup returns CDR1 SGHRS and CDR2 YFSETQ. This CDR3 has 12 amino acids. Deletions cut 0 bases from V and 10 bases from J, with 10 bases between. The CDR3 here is CASSLAGVAYTF. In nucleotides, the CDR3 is TGCGCCAGCAGCTTGGCGGGGGTTGCCTACACCTTC.

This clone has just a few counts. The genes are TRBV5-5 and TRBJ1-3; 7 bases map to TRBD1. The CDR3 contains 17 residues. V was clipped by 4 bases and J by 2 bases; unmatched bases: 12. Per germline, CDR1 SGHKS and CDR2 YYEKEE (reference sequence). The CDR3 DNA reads TGTGCCAGCAGCCAGGTTCCTGGGACAGCAACTGGAAACACCATATATTTT. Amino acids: CASSQVPGTATGNTIYF.

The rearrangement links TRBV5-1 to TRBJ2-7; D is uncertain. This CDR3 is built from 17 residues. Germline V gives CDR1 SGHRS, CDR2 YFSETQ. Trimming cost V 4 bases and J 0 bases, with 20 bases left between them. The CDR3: CASSAEKAGRNSYEQYF. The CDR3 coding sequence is TGCGCCAGCAGCGCCGAGAAAGCAGGCAGAAACTCCTACGAGCAGTACTTC.

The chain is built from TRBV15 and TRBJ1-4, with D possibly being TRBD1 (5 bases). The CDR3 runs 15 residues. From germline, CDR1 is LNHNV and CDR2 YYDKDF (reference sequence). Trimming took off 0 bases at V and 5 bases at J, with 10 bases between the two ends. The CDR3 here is CATSRDSTGNEKLFF. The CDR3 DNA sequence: TGTGCCACCAGCAGAGATAGTACAGGCAATGAAAAACTGTTTTTT.